These T cell receptor beta chains were read from a single sample in a study of identical twins. MiXCR, applied by TCRdb to the 5' RACE reads, yields one record per CDR3 protein. In the table there are 500,000 to 650,000 distinct CDR3 sequences, around 22% of which are singletons. These records were also assigned to another study, of yellow fever vaccine responses in identical twins.

Material for sequencing was CD4+ T cells sorted from blood. Receptors were obtained from a young woman in good health. Both conserved end residues are part of each CDR3.

TRBJ2-1 TRBV28 CASSFGTSGSYNEQFF
TRBJ1-3 TRBV5-1 CASSLEPGGGNTIYF
TRBJ2-3 TRBV20-1 CSALPLAGGLNTQYF
TRBJ1-2 TRBV27 CASSGTGGFNYGYTF
TRBJ2-7 TRBV5-5 CASSLQPALSSYEQYF
TRBJ1-2 TRBV5-8 CASNGQNYGYTF
TRBJ2-7 TRBV7-9 CASSFSSGTQSFEQYF
TRBJ2-7 TRBV4-2 CASSQDELAYEQYF
TRBJ2-1 TRBV5-1 CASSGGLGIPYNEQFF
TRBJ2-5 TRBV20-1 CSAAGQGAGTQYF
TRBJ2-1 TRBV4-1 CASSTTGTGGDEQFF
TRBJ2-1 TRBV4-1 CASESSGSPEQFF
TRBJ1-5 TRBV6-1 CASSEGGYSNQPQHF
TRBJ2-7 TRBV5-1 CASSLTGTSPEQYF
TRBJ1-1 TRBV12-3/TRBV12-4 CASSLTARGEAFF
TRBJ1-6 TRBV12-3/TRBV12-4 CASTRELNSPLHF
TRBJ2-2 TRBV20-1 CSARVPTQPTGELFF
TRBJ2-2 TRBV12-3/TRBV12-4 CASVLTGTGGWAGELFF
TRBJ2-2 TRBV12-3/TRBV12-4 CASSFSRVTGELFF
TRBJ2-4 TRBV6-2/TRBV6-3 CASSYQQDRSLRDIQYF
TRBJ2-5 TRBV10-3 CAIRPGQGHETQYF
TRBJ2-7 TRBV7-6 CASRLTGGVYEQYF
TRBJ2-7 TRBV29-1 CSVEEQGRSYEQYF
TRBJ2-2 TRBV5-1 CASSLALGVRTGELFF
TRBJ1-1 TRBV7-9 CASSSGYANTEAFF
TRBJ2-1 TRBV7-9 CASSFQLGLGYNEQFF
TRBJ2-3 TRBV6-5 CASSYSGAGHADTQYF
TRBJ2-5 TRBV19 CASSMGHQGGYKETQYF
TRBJ2-2 TRBV14 CASSRHRGSTGELFF
TRBJ2-1 TRBV3-1 CASSQRWEQFF
TRBJ2-5 TRBV20-1 CSAARETQYF
TRBJ1-1 TRBV3-1 CASSQGVWTEAFF
TRBJ2-1 TRBV7-6 CASSLAPDSYNEQFF
TRBJ2-5 TRBV15 CATSNSGGGTQYF
TRBJ2-1 TRBV10-2 CASSGISGSSYNEQFF
TRBJ2-7 TRBV27 CASSSPDRYEQYF
TRBJ2-5 TRBV20-1 CSTQKQETQYF
TRBJ1-1 TRBV6-1 CASTKQGRPEAFF
TRBJ2-7 TRBV5-6 CASTGTGYYEQYF
TRBJ1-1 TRBV5-5 CASSPTPNTEAFF